One and the same sample provided the 19 T cell receptor beta chains below, sequenced in a study of Ad26.COV2.S vaccination and SARS-CoV-2 variants. Sequencing was performed with immunoSEQ multiplex PCR; in TCRdb, only in-frame clones are kept and a portion is missing. The sample contains some 400,000 clones, around 89% of which appear only once. Documented treatment: around 19 received Ad26.COV2.S at low or high dose, single or two shots; 5 received placebo; per-sample allocation not given. Sampling was performed 63 days after the first vaccine or placebo injection. Specimen: peripheral blood, collected in a trial of Ad26.COV2.S vaccine versus placebo. These receptor sequences come from a person between 18 and 65 years old who received the Ad26.COV2.S COVID-19 vaccine or a placebo.

This clone occurred once. This chain joins TRBV28 and TRBJ2-3; 11 bases agree with TRBD1. The CDR3 has 14 amino acids. Germline-derived CDR1 and CDR2 are MDHEN and SYDVKM. Trimming at V came to 6 bases and at J to 5 bases, leaving 4 bases not matched to a gene. CDR3 residues: CASRTGTGGDTQYF. DNA of the CDR3: TGTGCCAGCAGGACCGGGACAGGGGGAGATACGCAGTATTTT.

This clone was seen a few times. This chain links TRBV11-2 with TRBJ2-5; D is unclear. CDR1 and CDR2 from the germline V gene are SGHAT and FQNNGV. V lost 5 bases to trimming and J lost 1 base, with 11 bases between them. This CDR3 has 14 amino acids. The chain's CDR3 is CASSRYNLQETQYF. The CDR3, as DNA: TGTGCCAGCAGCCGTTATAACCTCCAAGAGACCCAGTACTTC.

The chain has TRBV19 and TRBJ2-3, with D maybe TRBD1 (6 bases). The CDR3 consists of 16 residues. V was shortened by 4 bases and J by 2 bases, with 16 bases between the two germline ends. Germline values: CDR1 LNHDA, CDR2 SQIVND (reference sequence). As DNA, the CDR3 is TGTGCCAGTAGTACTTCCGACAGGAAACTCACAGATACGCAGTATTTT. This encodes CASSTSDRKLTDTQYF.

V gene TRBV27 combines with J gene TRBJ2-1; 7 bases line up with TRBD1. The CDR3 has 15 amino acids. The V gene's germline CDR1 is MNHEY and CDR2 SMNVEV (reference sequence). Losses at the gene ends were 2 bases for V and 5 bases for J; bases not matched to a gene: 6. The CDR3 DNA reads TGTGCCAGCAGTTTAGACAGGGCGATGAACAATGAGCAGTTCTTC. Translation gives CASSLDRAMNNEQFF.

The rearrangement joins TRBV28 to TRBJ1-4; a possible D gene is TRBD1 (5 bases). The V gene lost 7 bases and the J gene lost 11 bases, with 20 bases spanning the gap. The CDR3 is 14 residues long. The germline gives CDR1 MDHEN, CDR2 SYDVKM. The CDR3 DNA reads TGTGCCAGCACCACGGGGCAGGGAGGTAGGAAACTGTTTTTT. This translates into CASTTGQGGRKLFF.

Concerning this clone itself: Other nucleotide sequences in the sample specify the same CDR3. The chain recombines TRBV30 with TRBJ2-7, with 7 bases fitting TRBD1. J was trimmed by 7 bases and V by 4 bases; bases with no gene match: 7. CDR1 GTSNPN and CDR2 SVGIG come from the germline V gene (reference sequence). The CDR3 is 12 amino acids. The CDR3 sequence: CAWTRQGNEQYF. As DNA, the CDR3 is TGTGCCTGGACCCGACAGGGCAATGAGCAGTACTTC.

The chain carries TRBV9 and TRBJ2-7; 7 bases are a match to TRBD2. The CDR3 contains 15 residues. With 3 bases clipped from V and 0 bases from J, the junction kept 6 bases outside the gene matches. Germline loops: CDR1 SGDLS, CDR2 YYNGEE. CDR3 bases: TGTGCCAGCAGCGAGGGAAGCGGGAACTCCTACGAGCAGTACTTC. Its translation: CASSEGSGNSYEQYF.

The rearrangement joins TRBV27 to TRBJ2-1; 7 nucleotides agree with TRBD2. Germline V gene lookup returns CDR1 MNHEY and CDR2 SMNVEV (reference sequence). The CDR3 sequence is 15 residues long. Trimming at V came to 8 bases and at J to 3 bases, leaving 10 bases not matched to a gene. The CDR3 coding sequence is TGTGCCAGCGGGAGGGCGCCCCCGGACTACAATGAGCAGTTCTTC. This codes for CASGRAPPDYNEQFF.

The chain links TRBV5-6 to TRBJ1-5; 8 nucleotides match TRBD1. Germline V CDR1 and CDR2: SGHDT, YYEEEE. The V segment lost 4 bases and the J segment 3 bases; nucleotides outside the gene matches: 9. This CDR3 has 16 amino acids. The CDR3 loop is CASSQSRDRFNQPQHF. As DNA, the CDR3 is TGTGCCAGCAGCCAGTCCCGGGACAGGTTCAATCAGCCCCAGCATTTT.

V and J are TRBV7-2 and TRBJ2-7; possible D gene TRBD1, 5 bases. Germline V gene sequence: CDR1 SGHTA, CDR2 FQGNSA. CDR3 size: 14 residues. V dropped 1 base and J dropped 3 bases, with 10 bases sitting between them. This CDR3 is CASSLGTFIYEQYF. CDR3 DNA: TGTGCCAGCAGCTTAGGGACATTCATCTACGAGCAGTACTTC.

The J gene is TRBJ2-7, the V gene TRBV6-5, with TRBD2 as a possible D gene (5 bases). Germline CDR1 MNHEY, CDR2 SVGAGI. Trimming removed 6 bases at V and 6 bases at J, with 18 bases between. CDR3 length: 14 residues. CDR3 DNA: TGTGCCAGCAGCACCGCGGGCAGACCCTCCGAGCAGTACTTC. This sequence encodes CASSTAGRPSEQYF.

The chain carries TRBV7-2 and TRBJ1-5; 7 bases fit TRBD1. CDR3 length equals 14 residues. V was pared by 5 bases and J by 5 bases, with 6 bases of the junction left unmatched. Germline CDR1 reads SGHTA; CDR2 reads FQGNSA. The CDR3 DNA reads TGTGCCAGCAGCGCTAAGGGGGCTTATCAGCCCCAGCATTTT. Its translation is CASSAKGAYQPQHF.

The chain joins TRBV5-1 to TRBJ2-5; 8 bases are shared with TRBD2. V trimming: 6 bases; J trimming: 2 bases; junction bases outside the gene matches: 6. Germline lookup yields CDR1 SGHRS and CDR2 YFSETQ. This CDR3 region has 14 residues. As DNA, the CDR3 is TGCGCCAGCAAGGTAGCGGGGCCTCAAGAGACCCAGTACTTC. Translated, it gives CASKVAGPQETQYF.

J is TRBJ2-1 and V is TRBV19, with 8 bases fitting TRBD2. Germline-derived CDR1 and CDR2 are LNHDA and SQIVND (reference sequence). CDR3 size: 16 residues. The J segment lost 4 bases and the V segment lost 6 bases, leaving 11 bases of the junction unmatched. The CDR3 bases are TGTGCCAGTAGAACCATAGCGGGATCGCCGTACAATGAGCAGTTCTTC. It encodes CASRTIAGSPYNEQFF.

This clone was seen a single time. The rearrangement links TRBV6-5 to TRBJ1-2, with D perhaps matching TRBD1 (6 bases). The germline CDR1 and CDR2 sequences are MNHEY and SVGAGI. This CDR3 comprises 15 residues. V gave up 2 bases and J gave up 3 bases, with 13 bases separating them. This CDR3 reads CASSYAGATDYGYTF. The DNA for the CDR3 is TGTGCCAGCAGTTACGCAGGGGCGACAGACTATGGCTACACCTTC.

This clone occurred a few times. The rearrangement uses TRBV6-6 and TRBJ1-5; 8 nucleotides match TRBD1. In germline, CDR1 is MNHNY, CDR2 SVGAGI (reference sequence). J gave up 2 bases and V 2 bases, and 5 bases lay outside the gene matches. This CDR3 spans 16 amino acids. CDR3 region: CASSYPTGDGNQPQHF. DNA of the CDR3: TGTGCCAGCAGTTACCCGACAGGGGATGGCAATCAGCCCCAGCATTTT.

This clone was seen a single time. V and J are TRBV19 and TRBJ2-3, with D maybe TRBD1 (5 bases). The CDR3 runs to 14 residues. Germline V CDR1 and CDR2: LNHDA, SQIVND (reference sequence). V lost 4 bases and J lost 0, with 8 bases in between. This CDR3 is CASSTSGSTDTQYF. CDR3 coding DNA: TGTGCCAGTAGTACCTCAGGGAGCACAGATACGCAGTATTTT.

This clone was picked up one time. The CDR3 reads CASSLTAGGYNEQFF. Written as DNA, the CDR3 is TGTGCCAGCAGCTTAACAGCGGGAGGATACAATGAGCAGTTCTTC. The chain joins TRBV5-6 to TRBJ2-1, with 9 bases matching TRBD2. The CDR3 is 15 amino acids. V trimming: 2 bases; J trimming: 4 bases; junction bases outside the gene matches: 4. CDR1 and CDR2 from the germline V gene are SGHDT and YYEEEE.

This clone was seen a single time. The chain carries TRBV15 and TRBJ2-7, with TRBD2 as a possible D gene (6 bases). V lost 0 bases, J lost 0 bases, and 15 bases lay in between. The CDR3 loop spans 17 amino acids. CDR1 and CDR2 (germline): LNHNV, YYDKDF (reference sequence). For the CDR3, the DNA is TGTGCCACCAGCAGAGAGGTCGGGGCGGGAAGCTCCTACGAGCAGTACTTC. This codes for CATSREVGAGSSYEQYF.